One sample yielded the 32 T cell receptor beta chains listed below, sequenced in a study of shared clonotypes between healthy human individuals. Method: immunoSEQ multiplex PCR; TCRdb's copy keeps in-frame clones and lacks some. The sample records around 1,000,000 clones, 77% being singletons. Material for sequencing was memory CD4+ T cells from PBMCs. Subset meaning: CD45RA-negative fraction. The source is a man between 18 and 29 years old in good health. Some clones in this sample may be carry-over from other donors' samples.

This clone was counted only a few times. The rearrangement uses TRBV27 and TRBJ2-7, with a weak D call TRBD2 (6 bases). This CDR3 contains 15 residues. CDR1 is MNHEY, CDR2 SMNVEV, per germline (reference sequence). The germline V and J ends were trimmed by 4 bases and 2 bases, with 15 bases remaining between them. CDR3 nucleotides: TGTGCCAGCAGTTATGGCGGAGGGCGCACCTACGAGCAGTACTTC. The encoded protein is CASSYGGGRTYEQYF.

This rearrangement joins TRBV28 to TRBJ1-1; 11 bases are shared with TRBD1. The V gene end was trimmed by 7 bases and the J gene end by 3 bases; junction bases not matched to a gene: 4. CDR3 length equals 14 residues. The germline V gene has CDR1 MDHEN and CDR2 SYDVKM. The CDR3 nucleotides read TGTGCCAGCAAGGGACAGGGGGATTACACTGAAGCTTTCTTT. It encodes CASKGQGDYTEAFF.

The CDR3 protein is CASSISRGQIGNEKLFF. Written as DNA, the CDR3 is TGTGCCAGTAGTATTTCCAGGGGGCAGATCGGGAATGAAAAACTGTTTTTT. The chain is built from TRBV19 and TRBJ1-4, with 8 positions matching TRBD1. V gave up 3 bases and J gave up 5 bases; unmatched junction bases: 11. Germline CDR1 LNHDA, CDR2 SQIVND (reference sequence). The CDR3 is made up of 17 amino acids.

Concerning this clone: Being one base from a much bigger clone, this may be a read error. The V call is TRBV7-8, the J call TRBJ2-7; D might be TRBD1 or TRBD2, each matching 5 bases. The germline V and J ends were trimmed by 0 bases and 0 bases, with 6 bases remaining between them. CDR3 length: 14 residues. Germline V gene data show CDR1 as SGHVS and CDR2 as FQNEAQ. The CDR3 DNA reads TGTGCCAGCAGCTTAGCGGGGACCTCCTACGAGCAGTACTTC. This sequence encodes CASSLAGTSYEQYF.

This clone was found many times. This chain connects TRBV5-1 to TRBJ2-1; 7 bases map to TRBD2. J gave up 6 bases and V 0 bases, and 3 bases lay outside the gene matches. CDR3 size: 14 residues. Germline CDR1 SGHRS, CDR2 YFSETQ. Here the CDR3 reads CASSLVAGSNEQFF. CDR3 sequence (DNA): TGCGCCAGCAGCTTGGTAGCGGGCAGCAATGAGCAGTTCTTC.

The CDR3 sequence is CASSLGGSTKYNEQFF. The CDR3 region has the DNA TGTGCCAGCAGCTTAGGCGGCTCCACAAAATACAATGAGCAGTTCTTC. The V and J genes are TRBV7-2 and TRBJ2-1; no reliable D call. CDR3 length: 16 residues. Germline V lookup: CDR1 SGHTA, CDR2 FQGNSA. Between the trimmed V and J ends, which lost 1 base and 4 bases, there was a span of 14 bases.

The chain joins TRBV27 to TRBJ1-5; maybe TRBD1 (6 bases). The CDR3 runs to 18 residues. The V gene lost 6 bases and the J gene lost 8 bases, with 29 bases spanning the gap. In germline, CDR1 is MNHEY, CDR2 SMNVEV (reference sequence). CDR3 bases: TGTGCCAGCAGCCAGGATTATAATAGGGGGTTTCCTATGAAGCCCCAGCATTTT. This translates into CASSQDYNRGFPMKPQHF.

CDR3 protein: CASSPPELSYEQYF. DNA of the CDR3: TGTGCCAGCTCACCACCCGAGCTATCCTACGAGCAGTACTTC. This chain uses TRBV18 with TRBJ2-7; D gene uncertain. The CDR3 covers 14 residues. V lost 0 bases, J lost 1 base, and 7 bases lay in between. In germline, CDR1 is KGHSH, CDR2 LQKENI.

As regards this clone: Other DNA sequences in the sample encode the same CDR3. The chain joins TRBV30 to TRBJ1-6, with D hard to call. V was cut by 0 bases and J by 3 bases, with 6 bases left in between. The CDR3 length is 14 residues. Germline V gives CDR1 GTSNPN, CDR2 SVGIG (reference sequence). In DNA, the CDR3 is TGTGCCTGGAGTGTTAGGAGCTATAATTCACCCCTCCACTTT. It codes for CAWSVRSYNSPLHF. The variable domain in full, completed from reference TRBV30 and TRBJ1-6, reads SQTIHQWPATLVQPVGSPLSLECTVEGTSNPNLYWYRQAAGRGLQLLFYSVGIGQISSEVPQNLSASRPQDRQFILSSKKLLLSDSGFYLCAWSVRSYNSPLHFGNGTRLTVT.

The genes are TRBV28 and TRBJ1-4; no reliable D call. V was pared by 7 bases and J by 6 bases, with 12 bases between. The CDR3 extends over 13 amino acids. Per germline, CDR1 MDHEN and CDR2 SYDVKM. The CDR3 protein is CASTGSLDEKLFF. For the CDR3, the DNA is TGTGCCAGCACCGGCTCGCTTGATGAAAAACTGTTTTTT.

The CDR3 region is CASSQAERENTDTQYF. For the CDR3, the DNA is TGTGCCAGCAGCCAAGCCGAGCGGGAGAACACAGATACGCAGTATTTT. The chain uses TRBV4-2 and TRBJ2-3, with 8 bases that match TRBD2. Germline CDR1 is LGHNA and CDR2 is YNFKEQ. Losses at the gene ends were 1 base for V and 2 bases for J; bases not matched to a gene: 5. The CDR3 runs 16 residues.

This chain joins TRBV5-4 and TRBJ2-7; TRBD2 agrees at 14 bases. The J segment lost 5 bases and the V segment lost 0 bases, leaving 4 bases of the junction unmatched. CDR3 length: 16 residues. Germline V gene lookup returns CDR1 SGHNT and CDR2 YYREEE (reference sequence). The CDR3 here is CASSLEGLAGGDEQYF. CDR3 bases: TGTGCCAGCAGCTTGGAAGGACTAGCGGGAGGAGACGAGCAGTACTTC.

J is TRBJ1-1 and V is TRBV4-1; tentative D call: TRBD1 (5 bases). In germline, CDR1 is MGHRA, CDR2 YSYEKL. CDR3 length: 18 amino acids. Trimming cost V 0 bases and J 4 bases, with 21 bases left between them. CDR3 region: CASSQDSVYRYRSTEAFF. CDR3 bases: TGCGCCAGCAGCCAAGATTCCGTCTACAGATACAGGAGCACTGAAGCTTTCTTT.

The rearrangement links TRBV11-2 to TRBJ1-4; TRBD1 might be the D (5 bases). Trimming left V 0 bases short and J 2 bases short, with 10 bases between. This CDR3 has 16 amino acids. CDR1 is SGHAT and CDR2 is FQNNGV in the germline V gene. DNA for the CDR3: TGTGCCAGCAGCTTAGATATGGGGGTCACTAATGAAAAACTGTTTTTT. This gives the protein CASSLDMGVTNEKLFF.

The J gene is TRBJ1-5, the V gene TRBV28, with D unresolved. V lost 3 bases, J lost 0 bases, and 6 bases lay in between. CDR3 length equals 14 residues. Germline V CDR1 and CDR2: MDHEN, SYDVKM. The DNA for the CDR3 is TGTGCCAGCAGTTTGGGCAATAGCAATCAGCCCCAGCATTTT. This codes for CASSLGNSNQPQHF.

The V gene is TRBV6-6, the J gene TRBJ1-2, with 8 positions matching TRBD1. V was pared by 8 bases and J by 13 bases, with 15 bases of the junction left unmatched. The CDR3 loop spans 13 amino acids. Germline-derived CDR1 and CDR2 are MNHNY and SVGAGI (reference sequence). CDR3 coding DNA: TGTGCCAGCGGCGCAGGGGGCTTCTCCGTCGGCACCTTC. Translation: CASGAGGFSVGTF.

J is TRBJ1-1 and V is TRBV5-1; 7 bases align to TRBD1. This CDR3 spans 14 amino acids. CDR1 is SGHRS, CDR2 YFSETQ, per germline. V was clipped by 4 bases and J by 2 bases; unmatched bases: 5. The CDR3 reads CASSKDRLNTEAFF. CDR3 bases: TGCGCCAGCAGCAAGGACAGGCTCAACACTGAAGCTTTCTTT.

Comments on this clone: Other DNA sequences in the same sample also yield this CDR3. The V and J genes are TRBV7-2 and TRBJ2-1, with TRBD2 identical over 12 bases. V dropped 1 base and J dropped 9; count of bases not matched to a gene: 4. This CDR3 has 15 residues. CDR1 is SGHTA and CDR2 is FQGNSA in the germline V gene. This CDR3 is CASSLGLAGAGEQFF. The CDR3 nucleotides are TGTGCCAGCAGCTTAGGACTAGCGGGAGCCGGTGAGCAGTTCTTC.

This clone occurred once. V gene TRBV5-8 combines with J gene TRBJ2-5, with 7 bases lining up with TRBD1. Germline values: CDR1 SGHTS, CDR2 YDEGEE. The J segment lost 5 bases and the V segment lost 3 bases, leaving 7 bases of the junction unmatched. The CDR3 sequence is 14 residues long. CDR3 loop: CASSSAGGYETQYF. The CDR3 nucleotides read TGTGCCAGCAGCTCAGCAGGGGGTTATGAGACCCAGTACTTC.

V and J are TRBV7-9 and TRBJ2-3; D gene unclear. V lost 4 bases to trimming and J lost 4 bases, with 15 bases between them. This CDR3 region has 15 residues. Germline V gene data show CDR1 as SEHNR and CDR2 as FQNEAQ (reference sequence). CDR3 bases: TGTGCCAGCAGCTCCGAACCCAGGTTGGCAGATACGCAGTATTTT. Protein sequence: CASSSEPRLADTQYF.

The V call is TRBV5-4, the J call TRBJ1-1; TRBD1 matches 9 bases. V was clipped by 4 bases and J by 1 base; unmatched bases: 2. The germline CDR1 and CDR2 sequences are SGHNT and YYREEE (reference sequence). This CDR3 spans 14 amino acids. The CDR3 loop reads CASSVTGGNTEAFF. Written as DNA, the CDR3 is TGTGCCAGCAGCGTGACAGGGGGGAACACTGAAGCTTTCTTT. The whole variable domain, filled in from reference TRBV5-4 and TRBJ1-1, reads ETGVTQSPTHLIKTRGQQVTLRCSSQSGHNTVSWYQQALGQGPQFIFQYYREEENGRGNFPPRFSGLQFPNYSSELNVNALELDDSALYLCASSVTGGNTEAFFGQGTRLTVV.

This clone occurred many times. The DNA for the CDR3 is TGTGCCAGCAGTTTTATGCCCAAGACAGTTACGGGCACTGAAGCTTTCTTT. Protein sequence: CASSFMPKTVTGTEAFF. The chain employs TRBV27 and TRBJ1-1; D is perhaps TRBD1 (5 bases). The CDR3 loop spans 17 amino acids. With 3 bases removed from V and 4 bases from J, the gap between germline ends came to 21 bases. The germline CDR1 and CDR2 sequences are MNHEY and SMNVEV (reference sequence).

The chain carries TRBV6-5 and TRBJ1-2, with TRBD1 matching 11 bases. Germline CDR1 MNHEY, CDR2 SVGAGI. V was clipped by 2 bases and J by 7 bases; unmatched bases: 6. The CDR3 is made up of 15 amino acids. The CDR3 region has the DNA TGTGCCAGCAGTTACCATGGGACAGGGGGAGGTGGCTACACCTTC. It yields the protein CASSYHGTGGGGYTF.

V gene TRBV7-2 combines with J gene TRBJ2-2; D possibly uses TRBD1 or TRBD2 (6 bases each). Trimming took off 2 bases at V and 0 bases at J, with 10 bases between the two ends. This CDR3 is 16 amino acids long. Germline CDR1 is SGHTA and CDR2 is FQGNSA. The CDR3 coding sequence is TGTGCCAGCAGCTTAAGGGGGGTGTCGAACACCGGGGAGCTGTTTTTT. Encoded protein: CASSLRGVSNTGELFF.

The rearrangement joins TRBV9 to TRBJ1-3, with TRBD1 matching 10 bases. Germline V CDR1 and CDR2: SGDLS, YYNGEE. V lost 3 bases to trimming and J lost 0 bases; unmatched junction nucleotides: 9. This CDR3 is 18 amino acids long. The CDR3, as DNA: TGTGCCAGCAGCGCGAGAGACGGGACAGGGGTCTCTGGAAACACCATATATTTT. This codes for CASSARDGTGVSGNTIYF.

The V gene is TRBV5-6, the J gene TRBJ2-1, with D hard to call. The V end was cut by 4 bases, the J end by 9 bases, with 17 bases between. CDR1 SGHDT and CDR2 YYEEEE come from the germline V gene. CDR3 size: 14 residues. The CDR3 protein is CASSRKDGYSEQFF. In DNA form, the CDR3 reads TGTGCCAGCAGCAGGAAGGACGGGTATAGTGAGCAGTTCTTC.

The V gene is TRBV9, the J gene TRBJ1-4, with TRBD1 matching over 9 bases. The CDR3 loop spans 15 amino acids. CDR1 is SGDLS and CDR2 is YYNGEE in the germline V gene. The J segment lost 10 bases and the V segment lost 3 bases, leaving 10 bases of the junction unmatched. The CDR3 reads CASSAPGTGSGKLFF. The CDR3 DNA sequence: TGTGCCAGCAGCGCCCCCGGGACAGGGTCGGGAAAACTGTTTTTT.

V is TRBV13 and J is TRBJ2-1; 7 bases fit TRBD2. The CDR3 length is 14 residues. Trimming took 6 bases from V and 12 from J; bases not matched to a gene: 14. Germline V gene data show CDR1 as PRHDT and CDR2 as FYEKMQ (reference sequence). The CDR3 protein is CASRRASRERWQFF. CDR3 DNA sequence: TGTGCCAGCAGACGGGCATCGCGGGAGAGGTGGCAGTTCTTC. The full variable domain, with the rest looked up from reference TRBV13 and TRBJ2-1, is AAGVIQSPRHLIKEKRETATLKCYPIPRHDTVYWYQQGPGQDPQFLISFYEKMQSDKGSIPDRFSAQQFSDYHSELNMSSLELGDSALYFCASRRASRERWQFFGPGTRLTVL.

The V and J genes are TRBV6-6 and TRBJ2-2, with D possibly being TRBD2 (6 bases). In germline, CDR1 is MNHNY, CDR2 SVGAGI (reference sequence). V lost 7 bases, J lost 5 bases, and 14 bases lay in between. The CDR3 consists of 14 residues. CDR3 in amino acids: CASTLVRETGELFF. DNA for the CDR3: TGTGCCAGCACTCTAGTCCGGGAGACCGGGGAGCTGTTTTTT.

This sequence joins TRBV7-8 and TRBJ2-5; D is unresolved. Per the germline V gene, CDR1 is SGHVS and CDR2 is FQNEAQ. With 2 bases removed from V and 0 bases from J, the gap between germline ends came to 10 bases. The CDR3 spans 15 residues. The CDR3 DNA is TGTGCCAGCAGCTTACTGCCACAGAACCAAGAGACCCAGTACTTC. As protein: CASSLLPQNQETQYF.

The genes are TRBV15 and TRBJ2-7, with 10 bases identical to TRBD1. The ends lost 0 bases at V and 4 bases at J; junction bases unmatched: 6. The CDR3 is made up of 16 amino acids. Germline lookup yields CDR1 LNHNV and CDR2 YYDKDF (reference sequence). For the CDR3, the DNA is TGTGCCACCAGCAGAGACGTCCGGGACAGGGGATACGAGCAGTACTTC. Translating gives CATSRDVRDRGYEQYF.

V gene TRBV5-1 combines with J gene TRBJ2-5; 7 bases are a match to TRBD2. Germline V gene lookup returns CDR1 SGHRS and CDR2 YFSETQ. CDR3 length: 15 amino acids. Trimming at V came to 0 bases and at J to 2 bases, leaving 4 bases not matched to a gene. In DNA form, the CDR3 reads TGCGCCAGCAGCTTGGGTAGGCGGGAGCAAGAGACCCAGTACTTC. Its translation: CASSLGRREQETQYF.